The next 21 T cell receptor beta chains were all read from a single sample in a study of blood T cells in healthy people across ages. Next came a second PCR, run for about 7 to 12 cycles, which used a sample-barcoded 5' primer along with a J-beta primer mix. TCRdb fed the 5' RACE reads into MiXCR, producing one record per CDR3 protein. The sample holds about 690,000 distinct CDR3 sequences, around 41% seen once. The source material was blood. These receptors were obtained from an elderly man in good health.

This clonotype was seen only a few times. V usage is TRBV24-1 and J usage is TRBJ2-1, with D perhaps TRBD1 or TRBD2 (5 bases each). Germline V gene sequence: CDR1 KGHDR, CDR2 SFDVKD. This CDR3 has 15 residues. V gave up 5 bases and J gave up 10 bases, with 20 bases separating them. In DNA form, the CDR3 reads TGTGCCACCAGTGTCGGGACCGGGGCTCTGGACGAGCAGTTCTTC. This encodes CATSVGTGALDEQFF.

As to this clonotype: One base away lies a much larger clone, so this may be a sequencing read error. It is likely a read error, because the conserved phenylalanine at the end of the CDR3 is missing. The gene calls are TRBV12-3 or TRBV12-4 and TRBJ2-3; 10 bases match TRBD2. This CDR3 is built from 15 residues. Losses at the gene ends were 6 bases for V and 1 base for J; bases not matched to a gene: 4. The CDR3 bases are TGTGCCAGCAGAACCGGGACTAGCGGCACAGATACGCAGTATCTT. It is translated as CASRTGTSGTDTQYL.

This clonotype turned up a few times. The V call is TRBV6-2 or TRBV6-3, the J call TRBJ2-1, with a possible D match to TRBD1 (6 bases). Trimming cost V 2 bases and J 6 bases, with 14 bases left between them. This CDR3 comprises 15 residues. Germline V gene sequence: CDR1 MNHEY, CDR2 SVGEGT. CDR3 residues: CASSYNQGMINEQFF. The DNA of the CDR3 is TGTGCCAGCAGTTACAACCAGGGGATGATCAATGAGCAGTTCTTC.

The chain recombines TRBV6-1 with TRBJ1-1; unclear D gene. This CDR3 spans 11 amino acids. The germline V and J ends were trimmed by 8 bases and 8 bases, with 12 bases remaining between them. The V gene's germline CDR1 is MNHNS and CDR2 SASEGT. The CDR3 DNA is TGTGCCAGCGCCAACCACCTCGAAGCTTTCTTT. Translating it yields CASANHLEAFF.

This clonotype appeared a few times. CDR3 in amino acids: CASSPREGANNEQFF. DNA for the CDR3: TGCGCCAGCAGCCCCCGGGAGGGGGCGAACAATGAGCAGTTCTTC. The chain has TRBV5-1 and TRBJ2-1; D perhaps matches TRBD2 (8 bases). The CDR3 is 15 amino acids. Trimming removed 4 bases at V and 5 bases at J, with 16 bases between. Germline lookup yields CDR1 SGHRS and CDR2 YFSETQ.

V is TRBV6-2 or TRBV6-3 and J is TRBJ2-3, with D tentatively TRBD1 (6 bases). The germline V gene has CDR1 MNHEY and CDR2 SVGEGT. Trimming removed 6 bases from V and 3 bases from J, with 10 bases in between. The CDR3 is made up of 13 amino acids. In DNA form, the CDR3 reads TGTGCCAGCAGACAGGGTATAACAGATACGCAGTATTTT. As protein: CASRQGITDTQYF.

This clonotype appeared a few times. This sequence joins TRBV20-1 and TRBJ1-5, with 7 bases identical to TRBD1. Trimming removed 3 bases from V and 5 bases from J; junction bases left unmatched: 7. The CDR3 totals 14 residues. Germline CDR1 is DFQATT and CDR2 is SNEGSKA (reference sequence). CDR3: CSASAGTEDQPQHF. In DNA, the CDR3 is TGCAGTGCTAGCGCTGGGACAGAGGATCAGCCCCAGCATTTT.

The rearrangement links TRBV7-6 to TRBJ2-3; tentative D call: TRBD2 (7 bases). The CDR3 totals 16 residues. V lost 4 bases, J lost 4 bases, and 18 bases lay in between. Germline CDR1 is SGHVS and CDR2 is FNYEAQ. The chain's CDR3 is CASSSGQRGGADTQYF. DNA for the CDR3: TGTGCCAGCAGCTCTGGACAGCGGGGAGGCGCAGATACGCAGTATTTT.

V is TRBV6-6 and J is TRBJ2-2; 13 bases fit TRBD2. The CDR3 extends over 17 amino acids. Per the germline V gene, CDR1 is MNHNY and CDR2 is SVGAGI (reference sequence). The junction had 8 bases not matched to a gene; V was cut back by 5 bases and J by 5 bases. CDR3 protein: CASSRTSGSQQTGELFF. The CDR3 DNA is TGTGCCAGCAGTAGGACTAGCGGGAGCCAGCAGACCGGGGAGCTGTTTTTT.

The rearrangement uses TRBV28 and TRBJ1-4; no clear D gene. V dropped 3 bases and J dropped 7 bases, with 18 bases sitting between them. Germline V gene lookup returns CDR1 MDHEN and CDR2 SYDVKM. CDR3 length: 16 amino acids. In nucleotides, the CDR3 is TGTGCCAGCAGTTTGTTGAGGACGGTGGGTTTTGAAAAACTGTTTTTT. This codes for CASSLLRTVGFEKLFF.

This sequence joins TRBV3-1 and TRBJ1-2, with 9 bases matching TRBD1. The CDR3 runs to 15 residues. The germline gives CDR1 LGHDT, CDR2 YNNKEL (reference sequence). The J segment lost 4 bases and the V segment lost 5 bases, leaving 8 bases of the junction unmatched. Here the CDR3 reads CASSKAGTGPYGYTF. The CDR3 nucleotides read TGTGCCAGCAGCAAAGCCGGGACAGGGCCCTATGGCTACACCTTC.

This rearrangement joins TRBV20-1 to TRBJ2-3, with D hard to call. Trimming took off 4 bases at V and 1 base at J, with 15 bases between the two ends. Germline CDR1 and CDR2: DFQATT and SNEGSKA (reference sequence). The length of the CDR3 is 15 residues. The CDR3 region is CSAIGRGDGTDTQYF. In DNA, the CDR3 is TGCAGTGCTATAGGCCGCGGTGATGGCACAGATACGCAGTATTTT.

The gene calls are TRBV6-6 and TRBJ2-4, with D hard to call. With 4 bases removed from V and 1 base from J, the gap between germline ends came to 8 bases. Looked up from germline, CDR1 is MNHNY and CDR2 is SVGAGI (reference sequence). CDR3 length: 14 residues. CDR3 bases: TGTGCCAGCAGTTCCGTGGGGGCCAAAAACATTCAGTACTTC. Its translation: CASSSVGAKNIQYF.

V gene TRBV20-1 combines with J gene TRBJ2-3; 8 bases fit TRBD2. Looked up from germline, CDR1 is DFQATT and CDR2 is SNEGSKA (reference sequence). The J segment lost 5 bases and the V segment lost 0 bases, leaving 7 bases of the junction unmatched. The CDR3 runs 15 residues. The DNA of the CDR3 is TGCAGTGCTAGAGATCCGGGAGGGCCCAGAGATACGCAGTATTTT. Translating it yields CSARDPGGPRDTQYF.

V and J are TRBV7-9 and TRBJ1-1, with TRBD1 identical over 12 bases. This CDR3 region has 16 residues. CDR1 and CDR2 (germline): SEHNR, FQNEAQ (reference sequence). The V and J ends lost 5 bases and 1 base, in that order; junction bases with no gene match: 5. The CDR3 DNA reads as TGTGCCAGCAGCCCAGGGACAGGGGGCACGAACACTGAAGCTTTCTTT. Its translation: CASSPGTGGTNTEAFF.

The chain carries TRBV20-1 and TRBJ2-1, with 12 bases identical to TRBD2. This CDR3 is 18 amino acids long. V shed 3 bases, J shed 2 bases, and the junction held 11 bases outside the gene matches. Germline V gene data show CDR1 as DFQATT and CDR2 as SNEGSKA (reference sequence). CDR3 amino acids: CSASSPIGLAGPYNEQFF. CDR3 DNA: TGCAGTGCTAGTTCCCCCATCGGACTAGCGGGGCCCTACAATGAGCAGTTCTTC.

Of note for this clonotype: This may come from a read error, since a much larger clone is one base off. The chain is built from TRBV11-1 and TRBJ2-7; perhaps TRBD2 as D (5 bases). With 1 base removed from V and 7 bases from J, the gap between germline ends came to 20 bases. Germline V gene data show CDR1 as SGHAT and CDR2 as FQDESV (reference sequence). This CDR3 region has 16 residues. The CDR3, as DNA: TGTGCCAGCAGCTTAGAAAGGAGGTCGTCCTACAATGAGCAGTACTTC. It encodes CASSLERRSSYNEQYF.

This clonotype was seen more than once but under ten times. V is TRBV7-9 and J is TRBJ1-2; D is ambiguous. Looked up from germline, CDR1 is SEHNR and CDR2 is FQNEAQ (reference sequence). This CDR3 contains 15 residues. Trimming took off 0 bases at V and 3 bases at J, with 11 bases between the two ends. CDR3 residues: CASSLAGKEHYGYTF. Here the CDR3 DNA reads TGTGCCAGCAGCTTAGCGGGGAAGGAGCACTATGGCTACACCTTC.

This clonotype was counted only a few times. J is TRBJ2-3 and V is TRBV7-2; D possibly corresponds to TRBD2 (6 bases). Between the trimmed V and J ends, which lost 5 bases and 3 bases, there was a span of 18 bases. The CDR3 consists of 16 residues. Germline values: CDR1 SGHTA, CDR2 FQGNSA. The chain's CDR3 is CASSLRNLAQTDTQYF. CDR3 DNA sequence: TGTGCCAGCAGCCTTAGGAATCTAGCGCAAACAGATACGCAGTATTTT. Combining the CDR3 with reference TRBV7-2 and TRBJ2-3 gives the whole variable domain GAGVSQSPSNKVTEKGKDVELRCDPISGHTALYWYRQSLGQGLEFLIYFQGNSAPDKSGLPSDRFSAERTGGSVSTLTIQRTQQEDSAVYLCASSLRNLAQTDTQYFGPGTRLTVL.

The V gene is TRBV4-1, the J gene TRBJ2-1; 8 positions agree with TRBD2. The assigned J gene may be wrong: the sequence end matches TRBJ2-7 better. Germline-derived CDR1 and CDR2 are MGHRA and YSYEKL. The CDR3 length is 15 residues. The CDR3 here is CASSSGTRSYNEQYF. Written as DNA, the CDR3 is TGCGCCAGCAGCTCCGGGACTAGATCCTACAATGAGCAGTACTTC.

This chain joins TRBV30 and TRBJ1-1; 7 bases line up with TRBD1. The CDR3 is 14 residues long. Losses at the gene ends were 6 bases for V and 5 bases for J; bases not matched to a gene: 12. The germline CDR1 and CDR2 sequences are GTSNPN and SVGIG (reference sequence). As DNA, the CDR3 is TGTGCCTGCCAATCACAGGGGTTTGAGACTGAAGCTTTCTTT. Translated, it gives CACQSQGFETEAFF.